Given below is one T cell receptor (beta chain) in context. This entry is derived from a study of kidney transplant recipient with SARS-CoV-2 infection. Trimming took off 5 bases at V and 6 bases at J, with 25 bases between the two ends. CDR3 length: 17 residues. Each CDR3 protein gets one entry after TCRdb re-called the reads with MiXCR. The table lists approximately 240,000 distinct CDR3 sequences, around 26% of them singletons. The sequencing here drew on a blood sample, taken at baseline and on day 111 from a kidney transplant recipient. The receptor was isolated from a young adult male patient who had COVID-19 and was a kidney transplant recipient. Some T cells here may be from the graft donor. This chain links TRBV12-3 or TRBV12-4 with TRBJ1-2; D unclear. This CDR3 reads CASSRVISFRKTHGYTF. The CDR3 DNA sequence: TGTGCCAGCAGTCGGGTGATCAGCTTCCGAAAGACCCATGGCTACACCTTC.